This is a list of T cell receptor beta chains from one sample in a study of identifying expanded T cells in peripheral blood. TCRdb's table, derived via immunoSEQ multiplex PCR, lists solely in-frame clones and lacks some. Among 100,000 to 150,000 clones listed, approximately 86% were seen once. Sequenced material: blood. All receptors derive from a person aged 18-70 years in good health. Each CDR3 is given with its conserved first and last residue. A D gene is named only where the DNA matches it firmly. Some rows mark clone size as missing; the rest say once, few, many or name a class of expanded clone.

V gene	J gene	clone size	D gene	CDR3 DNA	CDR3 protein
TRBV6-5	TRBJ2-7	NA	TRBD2	TGTGCCAGCACCGGGGGGGGTGAGCAGTACTTC	CASTGGGEQYF
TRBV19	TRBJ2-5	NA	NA	TGTGCCAGTAGGCGAAGCGCGTTGGAGACCCAGTACTTC	CASRRSALETQYF
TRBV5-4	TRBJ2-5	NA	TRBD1	TGTGCCAGCAGCTTGAAGGGACAGGGGAGGGAAGAGACCCAGTACTTC	CASSLKGQGREETQYF
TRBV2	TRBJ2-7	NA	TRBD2	TGTGCCAGCAGTGAGGGACTAGCGGGAGGTTACGAGCAGTACTTC	CASSEGLAGGYEQYF
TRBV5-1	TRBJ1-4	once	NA	TGCGCCAGCAGCTTAAGCGATGGGGCTGCAACTAATGAAAAACTGTTTTTT	CASSLSDGAATNEKLFF
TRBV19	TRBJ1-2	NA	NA	TGTGCCAGTAGTATCAGTTTCCAGGGGAGGCGAGGCTACACCTTC	CASSISFQGRRGYTF
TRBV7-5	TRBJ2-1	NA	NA	TGTGCCAGCAGCTTCCGGGGGACAGGGACCAATGAGCAGTTCTTC	CASSFRGTGTNEQFF
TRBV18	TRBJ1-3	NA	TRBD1	TGTGCCAGCTCACCTCCGGGACAGGGGACGAACACCATATATTTT	CASSPPGQGTNTIYF
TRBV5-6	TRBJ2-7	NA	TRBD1	TGTGCCAGCAGCACGGGGACAGCCTACGAGCAGTACTTC	CASSTGTAYEQYF
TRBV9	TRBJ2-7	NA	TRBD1	TGTGCCAGCAGCCCAAGAGGGACAGATGCCTACGAGCAGTACTTC	CASSPRGTDAYEQYF
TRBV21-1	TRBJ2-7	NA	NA	TGTGCCAGCAGCAAATTCAGGGTGAGGGACGAGCAGTACTTC	CASSKFRVRDEQYF
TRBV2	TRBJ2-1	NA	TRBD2	TGTGCCAGGGGGGGACTAGCGGGAGGAACGAATGAGCAGTTCTTC	CARGGLAGGTNEQFF
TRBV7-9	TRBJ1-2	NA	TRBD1	TGTGCCAGCAGCAGGACGACAGGGCAGAATGTCTATGGCTACACCTTC	CASSRTTGQNVYGYTF
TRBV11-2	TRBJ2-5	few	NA	TGTGCCAGCAGCTTAGTTGCGGGGAAAGAGACCCAGTACTTC	CASSLVAGKETQYF
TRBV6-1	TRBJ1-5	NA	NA	TGTGCCAGCAGGAGGAACCAGGGGAATCAGCCCCAGCATTTT	CASRRNQGNQPQHF
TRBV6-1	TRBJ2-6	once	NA	TGTGCCAGCAGAAAGGGAGACTCTGGGGCCAACGTCCTGACTTTC	CASRKGDSGANVLTF
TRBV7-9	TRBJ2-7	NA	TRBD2	TGTGCCAGCAGCGCGGGAGGAGGGAAGAGCTACGAGCAGTACTTC	CASSAGGGKSYEQYF
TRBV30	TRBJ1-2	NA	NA	TGTGCCTGGAGTGGGGGACACAAGAACTATGGCTACACCTTC	CAWSGGHKNYGYTF
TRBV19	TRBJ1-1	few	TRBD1	TGTGCCAGTAGTCCAGTGGGGACAGGAGACACTGAAGCTTTCTTT	CASSPVGTGDTEAFF
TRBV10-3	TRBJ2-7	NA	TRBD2	TGTGCCATCAGTGAGATGACTAGCGGCGAGCAGTACTTC	CAISEMTSGEQYF
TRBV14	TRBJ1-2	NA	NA	TGTGCCAGCAGCCAAGATACAAAGGGCTATGGCTACACCTTC	CASSQDTKGYGYTF
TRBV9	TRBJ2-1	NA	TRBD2	TGTGCCAGCAGCGTTCCTAGCGGGAGGACCTACAATGAGCAGTTCTTC	CASSVPSGRTYNEQFF
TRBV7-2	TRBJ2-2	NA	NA	TGTGCCAGCAGCTTAATGGGCACCGGGGAGCTGTTTTTT	CASSLMGTGELFF
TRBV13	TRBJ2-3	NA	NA	TGTGCCAGCAGCCCCACCGGGGGCCCCACAGATACGCAGTATTTT	CASSPTGGPTDTQYF
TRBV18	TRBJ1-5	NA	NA	TGTGCCAGCTCATCTGGGGGGTATAGCAATCAGCCCCAGCATTTT	CASSSGGYSNQPQHF
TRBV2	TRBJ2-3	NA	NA	TGTGCCAGCAGTAGCACCCTCACAGATACGCAGTATTTT	CASSSTLTDTQYF
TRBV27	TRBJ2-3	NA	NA	TGTGCCAGCAGCCGCCCGGACTTGGATACGCAGTATTTT	CASSRPDLDTQYF
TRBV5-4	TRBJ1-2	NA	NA	TGTGCCAGCAGCTTGAATGCGAAGAACTATGGCTACACCTTC	CASSLNAKNYGYTF
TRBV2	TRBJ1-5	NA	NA	TGTGCCAGCAGCTTAGACAATAGCAATCAGCCCCAGCATTTT	CASSLDNSNQPQHF
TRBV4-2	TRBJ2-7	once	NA	TGTGCCAGCAGCCAAGGGACCCGTTCCTCCTACGAGCAGTACTTC	CASSQGTRSSYEQYF
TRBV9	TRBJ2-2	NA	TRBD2	TGTGCCAGCACTAGCGGGAGCCTTAAGAACACCGGGGAGCTGTTTTTT	CASTSGSLKNTGELFF
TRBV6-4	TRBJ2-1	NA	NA	TGTGCCAGCAGTTTCGCCCCTAGCAGGCGCGATGAGCAGTTCTTC	CASSFAPSRRDEQFF
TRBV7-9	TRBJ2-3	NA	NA	TGTGCCATCCGGGGTGGGCTAACCGGGGGCACAGATACGCAGTATTTT	CAIRGGLTGGTDTQYF
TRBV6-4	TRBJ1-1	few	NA	TGTGCCAGCAGTGTACAGTTGGACACTGAAGCTTTCTTT	CASSVQLDTEAFF
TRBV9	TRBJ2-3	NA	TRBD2	TGTGCCAGCAGCGTAGGACTAGCGGGGGGATGGGAGCAGTATTTT	CASSVGLAGGWEQYF
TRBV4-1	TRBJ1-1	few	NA	TGCGCCAGCAGCCGAGAACGACACGCTGAAGCTTTCTTT	CASSRERHAEAFF
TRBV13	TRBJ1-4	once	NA	TGTGCCAGCAGCTTAAACCCTGCTAATGAAAAACTGTTTTTT	CASSLNPANEKLFF
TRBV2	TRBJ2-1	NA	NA	TGTGCCACCAAGAGCGGAAACTACAATGAGCAGTTCTTC	CATKSGNYNEQFF